The rows below give T cell receptor beta chains drawn from one sample of a study of T cell repertoires in cytomegalovirus infection. No antigen has been identified for these receptors. TCRdb re-analysed the reads in MiXCR, keeping a single row per CDR3 protein. Of 900,000 to 950,000 distinct CDR3 sequences in the sample, roughly 30% were seen once. Specimen: cultured CD8+ T cells from PBMCs, collected from culture after CMV antigen stimulation. These receptors were obtained from a human donor in good health (CMV status not recorded). Some clones in this sample may be carry-over from other donors' samples. Each CDR3 is given with its conserved first and last residue. The D gene is left open where the match is weak. Rows may omit the clone size; those that give it use once, few, many or a size class.

>TRBJ2-3|few|.|TRBV28
CASNFTDTQYF
TGTGCCAGCAATTTCACAGATACGCAGTATTTT
>TRBJ1-3|once|.|TRBV7-3
CASSLAEGWSGNTIYF
TGTGCCAGCAGCTTAGCCGAGGGCTGGTCTGGAAACACCATATATTTT
>TRBJ1-6|few|.|TRBV27
CASSPNGLFLHF
TGTGCCAGCAGCCCAAATGGCCTTTTCCTCCACTTT
>TRBJ2-5|.|TRBD1|TRBV2
CASNGQGETQYF
TGTGCCAGCAATGGACAGGGAGAGACCCAGTACTTC
>TRBJ1-5|many|.|TRBV19
CASSIVGSNNQPQHF
TGTGCCAGTAGTATAGTAGGGAGCAACAATCAGCCCCAGCATTTT
>TRBJ1-3|.|TRBD1|TRBV19
CASSVQGARGNTIYF
TGTGCCAGTAGTGTCCAGGGGGCCCGTGGAAACACCATATATTTT
>TRBJ2-1|.|.|TRBV6-5
CASSYSWPLDEQFF
TGTGCCAGCAGTTACTCGTGGCCCTTGGATGAGCAGTTCTTC
>TRBJ2-5|.|.|TRBV28
CASSLFRSGETQYF
TGTGCCAGCAGTTTATTCAGGAGTGGGGAGACCCAGTACTTC
>TRBJ2-1|many|TRBD1|TRBV7-6
CASSFSDRVLDEQFF
TGTGCCAGCAGCTTCTCGGACAGGGTTCTAGATGAGCAGTTCTTC
>TRBJ2-3|few|.|TRBV6-4
CASSDSRVGTDTQYF
TGTGCCAGCAGTGACAGCCGGGTCGGCACAGATACGCAGTATTTT
>TRBJ2-1|many|TRBD2|TRBV7-8
CASSLAGRGGRDEQFF
TGTGCCAGCAGCTTAGCGGGCCGGGGGGGCCGGGATGAGCAGTTCTTC
>TRBJ1-5|.|.|TRBV7-3
CASTVDPNQPQHF
TGTGCGTCGACAGTGGACCCCAATCAGCCCCAGCATTTT
>TRBJ1-2|.|TRBD1|TRBV7-2
CASSLGTGWGGYTF
TGTGCCAGCAGCTTGGGGACAGGGTGGGGTGGCTACACCTTC
>TRBJ2-3|few|TRBD1|TRBV12-3/TRBV12-4
CASSFTGERTDTQYF
TGTGCCAGCAGTTTCACAGGGGAACGCACAGATACGCAGTATTTT
>TRBJ2-5|few|.|TRBV4-1
CASSQDGPGTYQETQYF
TGCGCCAGCAGCCAAGACGGACCCGGCACGTACCAAGAGACCCAGTACTTC
>TRBJ1-4|.|TRBD1|TRBV7-4
CVSNLGGGQEKLFF
TGTGTCAGCAATTTGGGAGGGGGCCAAGAAAAACTGTTTTTT
>TRBJ1-2|.|.|TRBV19
CASSPDRSYGYTF
TGTGCCAGTAGCCCCGACAGGAGCTATGGCTACACCTTC
>TRBJ1-5|.|.|TRBV18
CASSRGIDQPQHF
TGTGCCAGCTCACGCGGGATCGATCAGCCCCAGCATTTT
>TRBJ2-1|.|.|TRBV19
CASRSIRGEGVHNEQFF
TGTGCCAGTAGATCCATCAGGGGGGAGGGTGTACACAATGAGCAGTTCTTC
>TRBJ2-1|few|TRBD1|TRBV11-3
CASSSNIGAGTGGNEQFF
TGTGCCAGCAGCTCCAATATAGGGGCAGGGACAGGGGGCAATGAGCAGTTCTTC
>TRBJ2-1|.|.|TRBV6-6
CASSYVGGSPEQFF
TGTGCCAGCAGTTACGTCGGGGGTTCCCCTGAGCAGTTCTTC
>TRBJ2-1|few|TRBD1|TRBV7-8
CASSPFVTGSHNEQFF
TGTGCCAGCAGCCCCTTCGTGACAGGGTCCCACAATGAGCAGTTCTTC
>TRBJ2-1|once|TRBD2|TRBV6-2/TRBV6-3
CASSYSILAGGQSSYNEQFF
TGTGCCAGCAGTTACTCGATACTAGCGGGGGGGCAGAGCTCCTACAATGAGCAGTTCTTC
>TRBJ2-2|.|TRBD1|TRBV28
CASSALPGTAPNTGELFF
TGTGCCAGCAGTGCCCTCCCCGGGACAGCCCCGAACACCGGGGAGCTGTTTTTT
>TRBJ2-5|.|.|TRBV6-8
CASRSETGKGRETQYF
TGTGCCAGCAGATCTGAAACAGGGAAGGGGAGGGAGACCCAGTACTTC
>TRBJ2-2|.|TRBD1|TRBV6-8
CTSSYLGQGIHTGELFF
TGTACCAGCAGTTACTTGGGACAGGGAATCCACACCGGGGAGCTGTTTTTT
>TRBJ2-7|.|TRBD1|TRBV25-1
CASRLDREVSTSMYF
TGTGCCAGCAGGTTGGACAGGGAGGTTTCTACGAGCATGTACTTC
>TRBJ1-2|many|.|TRBV7-9
CASSTGTVIGYTF
TGTGCCAGCAGCACCGGGACGGTTATTGGCTACACCTTC
>TRBJ2-5|.|.|TRBV6-2/TRBV6-3
CASSYLKTQYF
TGTGCCAGCAGTTACTTGAAGACCCAGTACTTC
>TRBJ2-2|.|.|TRBV10-3
CAIEKGNTGELFF
TGTGCCATCGAAAAGGGGAACACCGGGGAGCTGTTTTTT
>TRBJ2-4|many|TRBD1|TRBV7-8
CASSWLTGELAKNIQYF
TGTGCCAGCAGCTGGCTAACAGGGGAGCTAGCCAAAAACATTCAGTACTTC
>TRBJ2-7|.|.|TRBV6-1
CASNADGSYEQYF
TGTGCCAGCAACGCGGACGGGTCCTACGAGCAGTACTTC
>TRBJ2-1|.|.|TRBV7-9
CASRYSEGYNEQFF
TGTGCCAGCAGATACAGTGAGGGGTACAATGAGCAGTTCTTC
>TRBJ2-3|.|.|TRBV12-5
CASGRADTQYF
TGTGCTAGTGGTCGCGCAGATACGCAGTATTTT
>TRBJ1-5|.|.|TRBV9
CASSVEGGREPQHF
TGTGCCAGCAGCGTAGAGGGGGGCAGGGAGCCCCAGCATTTT
>TRBJ1-1|.|.|TRBV15
CATSIGTEAFF
TGTGCCACCAGCATTGGCACTGAAGCTTTCTTT
>TRBJ1-4|.|.|TRBV6-6
CASTTKTGQNEKLFF
TGTGCCAGCACCACGAAGACAGGCCAGAATGAAAAACTGTTTTTT
>TRBJ2-1|.|.|TRBV19
CASSIVWDNEQFF
TGTGCCAGTAGTATTGTGTGGGACAATGAGCAGTTCTTC
>TRBJ2-2|.|.|TRBV6-2/TRBV6-3
CATPSDRNTGELFF
TGTGCCACCCCTTCAGACAGGAACACCGGGGAGCTGTTTTTT
>TRBJ1-2|.|.|TRBV27
CASSSSGIIYGYTF
TGTGCCAGCAGTTCTTCAGGGATCATCTATGGCTACACCTTC
>TRBJ2-1|few|TRBD1|TRBV27
CASSLSLAGGDNEQFF
TGTGCCAGCAGTTTATCGTTGGCAGGGGGCGACAATGAGCAGTTCTTC
>TRBJ1-2|.|TRBD1|TRBV6-2/TRBV6-3
CASSRPTGVLDGYTF
TGTGCCAGCAGTCGCCCGACAGGGGTCCTTGATGGCTACACCTTC
>TRBJ2-1|.|TRBD2|TRBV4-1
CASSHPGVAGTSYNEQFF
TGCGCCAGCAGCCACCCCGGGGTAGCGGGGACCTCCTACAATGAGCAGTTCTTC
>TRBJ2-1|few|.|TRBV7-9
CASSFAGTYHNEQFF
TGTGCCAGCAGCTTCGCCGGGACATATCACAATGAGCAGTTCTTC
>TRBJ1-1|.|.|TRBV27
CASSFGLGSEAFF
TGTGCCAGCAGTTTTGGTTTAGGCTCTGAAGCTTTCTTT
>TRBJ2-4|once|.|TRBV9
CASSVAGGGGGIQYF
TGTGCCAGCAGCGTAGCAGGCGGGGGCGGAGGCATTCAGTACTTC
>TRBJ2-5|.|TRBD1|TRBV7-6
CASSLNSGTGDFETQYF
TGTGCCAGCAGCCTAAATTCCGGGACAGGGGATTTTGAGACCCAGTACTTC
>TRBJ1-1|.|TRBD1|TRBV27
CASSYITGATEAFF
TGTGCCAGCAGTTATATTACAGGGGCTACTGAAGCTTTCTTT
>TRBJ2-5|.|.|TRBV28
CASSTLSRGQETQYF
TGTGCCAGCAGTACACTTTCCCGCGGCCAAGAGACCCAGTACTTC
>TRBJ2-3|.|TRBD2|TRBV27
CASSLSPLAGSTDTQYF
TGTGCCAGCAGTTTATCCCCCCTAGCGGGAAGCACAGATACGCAGTATTTT
>TRBJ1-2|.|.|TRBV4-1
CASSHEQGPEGYTF
TGCGCCAGCAGCCATGAACAGGGACCTGAGGGCTACACCTTC
>TRBJ2-1|few|.|TRBV4-1
CASSPQGALGASYNEQFF
TGCGCCAGCAGCCCACAGGGTGCTCTGGGGGCCTCCTACAATGAGCAGTTCTTC
>TRBJ1-1|.|.|TRBV13
CASSLGRWDTEAFF
TGTGCCAGCAGCTTAGGCCGGTGGGACACTGAAGCTTTCTTT